This TCR beta chain appears in the sequencing data of a study of beta chain features in type 1 diabetes. cDNA synthesis used the whole RNA isolate, giving expressed TCRB sequences. Assay: immunoSEQ multiplex PCR; the TCRdb copy retains only in-frame clones and omits some. This sample carries 400,000 to 600,000 clones, roughly 31% of them seen once, and the ten largest clones take more than 0.055%. Only one heparinised blood draw was taken per donor, and its volume averaged roughly 0.12 L. Trimming removed 2 bases at V and 5 bases at J, with 12 bases between. This CDR3 is 14 amino acids long. CDR1 is MDHEN, CDR2 SYDVKM, per germline.

This receptor was identified in a man between 18 and 35 years old in good health. The J gene is TRBJ2-5, the V gene TRBV28; D is unresolved. Material: naive CD4+ T cells from blood. CDR3 loop: CASSLGPIRETQYF. CDR3 DNA: TGTGCCAGCAGTTTAGGGCCTATAAGGGAGACCCAGTACTTC.